The sequence of this TCR beta chain was determined in a study of regulatory T cells in long-lasting Graves disease (dated by TCRdb to the early 2020s). Notes on the research overall: To count as having persistent Graves' disease, a patient had to have received antithyroid drug treatment for over 5 years with TSH receptor autoantibodies remaining persistently positive. Patients with persistent Graves' disease were compared with patients with newly diagnosed Graves' disease using TCR sequencing and RNA sequencing of peripheral blood. The study was registered as a clinical trial and conducted in China. A total of around 35 samples were covered by TCR sequencing, comprising approximately 13 persistent and about 20 newly diagnosed Graves' disease patients. In the clinical cohort, patients with persistent Graves' disease had used antithyroid drugs for an average of roughly ten years. Results the study describes overall, beyond this receptor: The authors noted that the small sample size was a limitation that may lower accuracy. TRBV28, TRBJ1-2 and TRBJ2-5 were preferentially used in persistent disease, while TRBV20-1 and TRBJ2-1 were favored in newly diagnosed disease. Sequencing and analysis were limited to the TCR beta chain. Persistent patients shared more public clonotypes among themselves (over 2,500) than newly diagnosed patients did (approximately 970). Persistent Graves' disease patients showed lower TCR Shannon entropy and fewer highly expanded clones than newly diagnosed patients, suggesting clonal expansion. Because the primary lesion, thyroid tissue, could not be accessed, the study looked at peripheral blood alone.

Libraries were constructed by multiplex PCR. The sequencing machine was an Illumina HiSeq 4000. iRepertoire HTBI primers and Arm-PCR amplification of CDR3 regions were used to construct TCR beta libraries. Gel purification was performed on PCR products prior to sequencing. In the source study's methods: Across samples, 62 TRBV and 14 TRBJ segments were identified and used for gene usage analysis of CDR3 amino acid clonotypes. Filtered high-quality paired reads were merged into contigs using COPE and FqMerger. BLAST was used to align contigs to the IMGT TRBV, TRBD and TRBJ reference genes, and CDR3 was defined following IMGT. Highly expanded clones were defined as clonotypes with a frequency above 0.1%. Shannon entropy was used to measure repertoire diversity, and the Gini coefficient was used to measure V-J evenness. A clonotype was considered public if more than one individual shared it. TCRdb cleaned the public reads at Q25 with fastp, built clones with MiXCR and kept in-frame beta chains. Identical CDR3 protein sequences are pooled into one entry, listed with their most common genes and DNA. TCRdb's processing, not the study's, gives the V and J calls here. This sample has roughly 400,000 distinct CDR3 sequences in its table, and less than 25% of those were observed once. The ten top clones hold around 21% of the sample.

In light of the paper, this sample's time point label describes: persistent/refractory GD, antithyroid drugs over 5 years with positive TRAb. RNA was extracted from PBMCs in TRIzol for both TCR sequencing and RNA sequencing. Graves' disease was diagnosed according to American Thyroid Association guidelines. The patients came from an endocrinology department in Xi'an, China. Each patient gave around 9 milliliters of peripheral blood, collected in an EDTA anticoagulant tube. Ficoll Paque Plus density gradient separation was used to isolate PBMCs, and no further T cell sorting was done. An Agilent 2100 Bioanalyzer and agarose gel were used to check RNA quality, while a NanoDrop 2000 measured RNA concentration. About this clonotype itself: The antigen it binds to is not known. There are no base qualities to consult, and no much larger clone falls within one base.

Reading from cysteine to phenylalanine, the CDR3 counts 21 amino acids. The kept DNA is CDR3 alone, 63 bases in frame from the first base. The germline V gene (reference sequence) specifies MNHEY as CDR1 and SMNVEV as CDR2. V and J are truncated by 3 bases and 1 base respectively, leaving an intervening sequence of 25 bases. The chain joins TRBV27 to TRBJ2-6, and TRBD2 may be the D gene, going by 6 matching bases. This sequence originates from a female donor with Graves disease. The sequencing used peripheral blood mononuclear cells (PBMCs), collected when the disease was refractory, from a patient treated with antithyroid drugs. The base sequence is TGTGCCAGCAGTTTTAAGATCGGAGGGCCTGGGTCTGTTTCTGGGGCCAACGTCCTGACTTTC. Translation gives CASSFKIGGPGSVSGANVLTF.